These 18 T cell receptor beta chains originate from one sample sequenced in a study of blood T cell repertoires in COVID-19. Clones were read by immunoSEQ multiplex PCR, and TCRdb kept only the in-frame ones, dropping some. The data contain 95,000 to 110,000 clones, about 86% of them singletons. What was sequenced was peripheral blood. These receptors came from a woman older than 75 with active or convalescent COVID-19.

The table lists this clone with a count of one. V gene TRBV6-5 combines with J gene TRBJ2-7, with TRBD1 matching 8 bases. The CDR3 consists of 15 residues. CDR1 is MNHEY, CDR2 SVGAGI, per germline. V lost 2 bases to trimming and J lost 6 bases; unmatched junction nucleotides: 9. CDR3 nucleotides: TGTGCCAGCAGTTACCCCGGACAGGGCAGTTCCGAGCAGTACTTC. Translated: CASSYPGQGSSEQYF.

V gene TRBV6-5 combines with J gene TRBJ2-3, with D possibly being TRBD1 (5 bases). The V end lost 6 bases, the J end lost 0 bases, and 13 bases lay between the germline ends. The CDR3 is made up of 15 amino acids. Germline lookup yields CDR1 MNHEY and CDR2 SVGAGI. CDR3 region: CASSRQQVSTDTQYF. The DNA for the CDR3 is TGTGCCAGCAGCCGTCAACAGGTTAGCACAGATACGCAGTATTTT.

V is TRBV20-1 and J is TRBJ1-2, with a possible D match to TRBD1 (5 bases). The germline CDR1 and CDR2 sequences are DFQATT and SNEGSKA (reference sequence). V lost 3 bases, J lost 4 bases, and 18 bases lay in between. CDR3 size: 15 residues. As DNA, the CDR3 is TGCAGTGCTAGTCCGGCAGGGCTGTCTTTCTATGGCTACACCTTC. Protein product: CSASPAGLSFYGYTF.

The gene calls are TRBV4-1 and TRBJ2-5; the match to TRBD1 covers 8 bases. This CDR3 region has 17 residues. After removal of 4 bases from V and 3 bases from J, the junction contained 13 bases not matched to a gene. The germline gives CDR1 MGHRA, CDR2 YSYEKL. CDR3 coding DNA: TGCGCCAGCAGCCGCTTCACTGTGGGGGGACAGGAAGAGACCCAGTACTTC. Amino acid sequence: CASSRFTVGGQEETQYF.

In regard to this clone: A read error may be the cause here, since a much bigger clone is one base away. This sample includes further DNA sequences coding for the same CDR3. In DNA, the CDR3 is TGTGCCAGCAGTTTCCGGGGGGAGCAGTACTTC. Amino acids: CASSFRGEQYF. The genes are TRBV6-2 or TRBV6-3 and TRBJ2-7; possibly TRBD2 for D (6 bases). There are 11 residues in the CDR3. Trimming removed 4 bases from V and 7 bases from J, with 8 bases in between. Germline V gene data show CDR1 as MNHEY and CDR2 as SVGEGT.

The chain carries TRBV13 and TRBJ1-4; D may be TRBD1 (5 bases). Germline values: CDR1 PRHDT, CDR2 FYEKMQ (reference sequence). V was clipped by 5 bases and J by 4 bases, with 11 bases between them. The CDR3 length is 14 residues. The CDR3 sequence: CASSKRQSNEKLFF. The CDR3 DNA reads TGTGCCAGCAGCAAACGACAGAGTAATGAAAAACTGTTTTTT.

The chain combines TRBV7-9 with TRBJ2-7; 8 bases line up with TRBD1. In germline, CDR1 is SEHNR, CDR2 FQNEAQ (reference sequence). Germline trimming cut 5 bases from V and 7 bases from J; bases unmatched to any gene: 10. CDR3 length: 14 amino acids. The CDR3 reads CASSMTGDTGEQYF. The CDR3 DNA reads TGTGCCAGCAGCATGACAGGGGACACGGGAGAGCAGTACTTC.

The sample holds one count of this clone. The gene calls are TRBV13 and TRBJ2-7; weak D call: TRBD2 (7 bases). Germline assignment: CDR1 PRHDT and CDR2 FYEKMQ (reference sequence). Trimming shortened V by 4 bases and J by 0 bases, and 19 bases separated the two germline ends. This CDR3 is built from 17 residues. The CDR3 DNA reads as TGTGCCAGCAGCTCTCGAGGGGGGGAGGTTCTCTCCTACGAGCAGTACTTC. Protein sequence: CASSSRGGEVLSYEQYF.

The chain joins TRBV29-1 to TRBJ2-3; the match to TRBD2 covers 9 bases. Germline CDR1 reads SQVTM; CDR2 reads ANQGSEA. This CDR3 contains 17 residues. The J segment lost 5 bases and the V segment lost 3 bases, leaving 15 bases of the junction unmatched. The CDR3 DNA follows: TGCAGCGTTGATTCTGGGACTAGCAGCGGGATTGGAGATACGCAGTATTTT. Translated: CSVDSGTSSGIGDTQYF.

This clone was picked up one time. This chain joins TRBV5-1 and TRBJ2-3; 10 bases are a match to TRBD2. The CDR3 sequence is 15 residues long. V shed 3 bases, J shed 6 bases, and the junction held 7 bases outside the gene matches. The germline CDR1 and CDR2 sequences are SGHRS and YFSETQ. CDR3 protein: CASSSSSGRSDTQYF. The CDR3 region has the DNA TGCGCCAGCAGCTCCTCTAGCGGGAGATCGGATACGCAGTATTTT.

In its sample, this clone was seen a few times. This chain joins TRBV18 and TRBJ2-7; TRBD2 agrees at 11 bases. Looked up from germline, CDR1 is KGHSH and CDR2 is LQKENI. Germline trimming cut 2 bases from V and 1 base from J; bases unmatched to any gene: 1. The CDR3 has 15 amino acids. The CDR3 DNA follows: TGTGCCAGCTCACCAGGGACTAGCGGATCCTACGAGCAGTACTTC. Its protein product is CASSPGTSGSYEQYF.

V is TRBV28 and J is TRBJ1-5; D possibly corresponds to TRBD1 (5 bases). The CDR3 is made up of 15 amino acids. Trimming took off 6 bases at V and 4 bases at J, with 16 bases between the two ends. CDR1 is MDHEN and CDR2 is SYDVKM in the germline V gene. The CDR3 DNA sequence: TGTGCCAGCAGCTATAATCCTGGGGGGAATCAGCCCCAGCATTTT. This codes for CASSYNPGGNQPQHF. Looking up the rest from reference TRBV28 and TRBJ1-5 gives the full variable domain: DVKVTQSSRYLVKRTGEKVFLECVQDMDHENMFWYRQDPGLGLRLIYFSYDVKMKEKGDIPEGYSVSREKKERFSLILESASTNQTSMYLCASSYNPGGNQPQHFGDGTRLSIL.

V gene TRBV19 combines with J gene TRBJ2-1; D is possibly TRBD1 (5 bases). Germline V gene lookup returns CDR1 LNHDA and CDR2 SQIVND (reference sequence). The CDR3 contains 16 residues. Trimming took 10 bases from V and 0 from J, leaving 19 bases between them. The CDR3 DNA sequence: TGTGCCACCAACCCCGGACAATTTAACTCCTACAATGAGCAGTTCTTC. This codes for CATNPGQFNSYNEQFF.

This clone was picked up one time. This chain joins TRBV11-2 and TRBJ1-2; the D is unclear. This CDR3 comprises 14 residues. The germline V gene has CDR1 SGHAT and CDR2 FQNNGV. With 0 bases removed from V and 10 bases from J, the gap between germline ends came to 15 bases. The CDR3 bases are TGTGCCAGCAGCTTAGATCAGGTCAGCCCCGTCTACACCTTC. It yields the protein CASSLDQVSPVYTF.

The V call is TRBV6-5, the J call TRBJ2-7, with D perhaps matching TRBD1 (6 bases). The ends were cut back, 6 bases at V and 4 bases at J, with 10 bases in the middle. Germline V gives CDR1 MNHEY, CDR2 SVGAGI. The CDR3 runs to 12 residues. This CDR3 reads CASSRGRYEQYF. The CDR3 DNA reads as TGTGCCAGCAGCAGGGGAAGATACGAGCAGTACTTC.

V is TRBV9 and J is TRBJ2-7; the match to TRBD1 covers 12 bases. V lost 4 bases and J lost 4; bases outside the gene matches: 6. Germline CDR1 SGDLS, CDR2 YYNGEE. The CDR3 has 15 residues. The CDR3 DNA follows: TGTGCCAGCAGCCCCCAGGGACAGGGGGCTTACGAGCAGTACTTC. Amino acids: CASSPQGQGAYEQYF.

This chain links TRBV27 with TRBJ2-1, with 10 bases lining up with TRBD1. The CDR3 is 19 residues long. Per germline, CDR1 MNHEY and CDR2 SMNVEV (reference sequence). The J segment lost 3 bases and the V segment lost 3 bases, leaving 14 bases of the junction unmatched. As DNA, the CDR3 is TGTGCCAGCAGTTTCGGGGGGACAGGGGAACGGCTAAGCTACAATGAGCAGTTCTTC. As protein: CASSFGGTGERLSYNEQFF.

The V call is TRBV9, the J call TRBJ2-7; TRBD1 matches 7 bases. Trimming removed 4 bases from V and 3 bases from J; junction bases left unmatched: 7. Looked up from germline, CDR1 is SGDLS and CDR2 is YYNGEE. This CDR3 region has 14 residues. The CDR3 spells CASSPTGTDYEQYF. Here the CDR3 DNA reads TGTGCCAGCAGCCCTACTGGGACAGACTACGAGCAGTACTTC.